These 20 T cell receptor beta chains originate from one sample sequenced in a study of tumor-infiltrating lymphocytes in primary liver carcinoma. TCR beta cDNA was prepared out of around 460 ng total RNA by means of a constant-region primer. Generation of the TCR beta libraries relied on three nested multiplex PCR rounds using slightly modified ARM-PCR. The study ran its first two PCR rounds for around 9 cycles each, using TRBV1-TRBV30 forward primers and a C-beta reverse primer. MiXCR, applied by TCRdb to the multiplex PCR reads, yields one record per CDR3 protein. The sample includes 90,000 to 150,000 distinct CDR3 sequences, roughly 75% seen only once; the top ten take 8.1%. Co-extracting RNA and DNA was done with about 20-34 mg of unsorted bulk tissue as input. Sequences were obtained from tumor-adjacent normal liver tissue. Receptor source: an older woman with primary liver carcinoma and hepatitis B virus infection.

A note on this clonotype: At one end the junction does not follow the germline gene, possibly because of a read error. J is TRBJ2-2 and V is TRBV5-6; TRBD2 might be the D (5 bases). Germline CDR1 SGHDT, CDR2 YYEEEE. The CDR3 runs 15 residues. The CDR3 protein is CASSLTPRVTGKLFF. In DNA, the CDR3 is TGTGCCAGCAGCTTGACACCCAGAGTCACCGGGAAGCTGTTTTTT. Looking up the rest from reference TRBV5-6 and TRBJ2-2 gives the full variable domain: DAGVTQSPTHLIKTRGQQVTLRCSPKSGHDTVSWYQQALGQGPQFIFQYYEEEERQRGNFPDRFSGHQFPNYSSELNVNALLLGDSALYLCASSLTPRVTGKLFFGEGSRLTVL.

Concerning this clonotype: It may be a read error: a sequence one base away is much more abundant. DNA for the CDR3: TGTGCCAGCAGACAGGGGGCTCAGGGAGAGCAGCCCCAGCATTTT. Protein product: CASRQGAQGEQPQHF. The genes are TRBV6-6 and TRBJ1-5, with 9 bases that match TRBD1. Germline-derived CDR1 and CDR2 are MNHNY and SVGAGI (reference sequence). V shed 6 bases and J 7 bases; nucleotides not matched to a gene: 10. This CDR3 spans 15 amino acids.

Note on this clonotype: The junction differs from germline at one of its ends, possibly a read error. The V call is TRBV6-1, the J call TRBJ2-1; the D is unclear. Germline V gene sequence: CDR1 MNHNS, CDR2 SASEGT. The CDR3 is 15 amino acids. The CDR3, as DNA: TGTGCCAACAGTGCCCTTAGCAGTTCCTACAATGAGCAGTTCTTC. Protein: CANSALSSSYNEQFF.

About this clonotype itself: A read error may explain this, as a much larger clone is one base away. The chain employs TRBV5-1 and TRBJ1-5; TRBD1 matches at 8 bases. There are 15 residues in the CDR3. Per the germline V gene, CDR1 is SGHRS and CDR2 is YFSETQ. The CDR3 loop reads CASSLGTGSNQPKHF. CDR3 DNA: TGCGCCAGCAGCTTGGGGACAGGGTCCAATCAGCCCAAGCATTTT.

The CDR3 region has the DNA TGCAGTGCTCGTCTAGCGGGAAATACGCAGTATTTT. Its protein product is CSARLAGNTQYF. The chain uses TRBV20-1 and TRBJ2-3; 9 nucleotides align to TRBD2. The CDR3 runs to 12 residues. CDR1 DFQATT and CDR2 SNEGSKA come from the germline V gene (reference sequence). The J segment lost 7 bases and the V segment lost 5 bases, leaving 4 bases of the junction unmatched.

As for this clonotype: The CDR3 does not end in the conserved phenylalanine or tryptophan, so this is likely a read error. The chain links TRBV11-2 to TRBJ1-3; no reliable D call. The CDR3 covers 17 residues. Germline V gene sequence: CDR1 SGHAT, CDR2 FQNNGV. V lost 1 base, J lost 3 bases, and 16 bases lay in between. The CDR3 DNA follows: TGTGCCAGCAGCTTAGCTCCTAGGACGGACTTTGGAAACACCATATATTCT. Protein product: CASSLAPRTDFGNTIYS.

This clonotype was observed at least ten times. The rearrangement uses TRBV4-1 and TRBJ2-3, with 12 bases fitting TRBD2. CDR1 MGHRA and CDR2 YSYEKL come from the germline V gene. This CDR3 comprises 17 residues. With V trimmed by 0 bases and J by 6 bases, 7 bases remained unmatched. The DNA for the CDR3 is TGCGCCAGCAGCCAAGATTTGACTAGCGGGAGTCGGGATACGCAGTATTTT. Translating it yields CASSQDLTSGSRDTQYF.

Comments on this clonotype: The CDR3 does not close with the conserved phenylalanine or tryptophan, likely indicating a read error. The V gene is TRBV12-3 or TRBV12-4, the J gene TRBJ2-1, with D possibly being TRBD1 (6 bases). This CDR3 has 13 amino acids. V was cut by 9 bases and J by 4 bases, with 13 bases left in between. The CDR3, as DNA: TGTGCCAGTAGCTTACAGGGATACAATGAGCAGTTCCTC. Translated: CASSLQGYNEQFL.

Details on this clonotype: A much larger clonotype is one base distant, so this may be a read error. This chain connects TRBV5-1 to TRBJ2-7; the match to TRBD2 covers 11 bases. J lost 7 bases, V lost 3 bases, and 9 bases had no gene match. CDR1 and CDR2 (germline): SGHRS, YFSETQ. The CDR3 has 15 residues. The CDR3 DNA reads as TGCGCCAGCAGCTCCATACTAGCGGGAGCGGGAGAGCAGTACTTC. Its translation: CASSSILAGAGEQYF.

In the case of this clonotype: One junction end disagrees with the germline gene, perhaps due to a read error. The chain links TRBV7-6 to TRBJ2-1; D may be TRBD1 (5 bases). The CDR3 is 12 residues long. The V gene's germline CDR1 is SGHVS and CDR2 FNYEAQ. CDR3 in amino acids: CVSSLPGNEQFF. The CDR3 DNA is TGTGTCAGCAGCTTACCAGGGAATGAGCAGTTCTTC.

The V gene is TRBV2, the J gene TRBJ1-2; D gene ambiguous. V lost 4 bases, J lost 4 bases, and 13 bases lay in between. CDR1 is SNHLY, CDR2 FYNNEI, per germline. This CDR3 region has 14 residues. The CDR3 here is CASSGTVTFYGYTF. The CDR3 bases are TGTGCCAGCAGTGGGACCGTAACCTTCTATGGCTACACCTTC.

Concerning this clonotype itself: The CDR3 does not end in the conserved phenylalanine or tryptophan, so this is likely a read error. The gene calls are TRBV13 and TRBJ1-6; TRBD1 agrees at 7 bases. Germline trimming cut 5 bases from V and 8 bases from J; bases unmatched to any gene: 9. Germline-derived CDR1 and CDR2 are PRHDT and FYEKMQ (reference sequence). CDR3 length equals 15 residues. The CDR3 DNA sequence: TGTGCCAGCAGCCCACGGACAGGATGGGATTCACCCCTCCACACT. It yields the protein CASSPRTGWDSPLHT.

The chain couples TRBV6-1 to TRBJ1-3; TRBD1 aligns across 7 bases. V dropped 10 bases and J dropped 2; count of bases not matched to a gene: 14. There are 16 residues in the CDR3. The germline CDR1 and CDR2 sequences are MNHNS and SASEGT. The CDR3 DNA sequence: TGTGCCAACAGACCGGGACAGACTAACACTGGAAACACCATATATTTT. It translates to CANRPGQTNTGNTIYF.

Comment on this clonotype: Since the CDR3 does not end with the conserved phenylalanine or tryptophan, this likely comes from a read error. The chain joins TRBV6-6 to TRBJ1-2, with D possibly matching TRBD1 (5 bases). Germline CDR1 reads MNHNY; CDR2 reads SVGAGI (reference sequence). Trimming removed 7 bases at V and 1 base at J, with 13 bases between. The CDR3 is made up of 14 amino acids. CDR3 sequence (DNA): TGTGCCAGCATAAGAGACAGTATTAACTATGGCTACACCCTC. As protein: CASIRDSINYGYTL.

Notes on this clonotype: An end of the junction differs from the germline gene, which may be a read error. The chain links TRBV29-1 to TRBJ2-1; 13 bases align to TRBD2. The CDR3 sequence is 17 residues long. CDR1 SQVTM and CDR2 ANQGSEA come from the germline V gene. CDR3 in amino acids: CSGSRGLRLAGGNVQFF. CDR3 DNA: TGCAGCGGTTCGCGGGGGCTTCGACTAGCGGGAGGCAATGTGCAGTTCTTC.

In its sample, this clonotype was seen many times. V usage is TRBV30 and J usage is TRBJ2-4, with D hard to call. Germline lookup yields CDR1 GTSNPN and CDR2 SVGIG (reference sequence). The CDR3 length is 13 residues. The V end lost 3 bases, the J end lost 1 base, and 7 bases lay between the germline ends. For the CDR3, the DNA is TGTGCCTGGAGAGCGAGGGCCAAAAACATTCAGTACTTC. Translating gives CAWRARAKNIQYF.

This sequence joins TRBV6-6 and TRBJ2-7; 8 bases fit TRBD2. J lost 5 bases, V lost 6 bases, and 15 bases had no gene match. The CDR3 has 16 residues. Germline lookup yields CDR1 MNHNY and CDR2 SVGAGI (reference sequence). The CDR3 DNA follows: TGTGCCAGCAGCAATTACGGGACTAGGGGGATGAACGAGCAGTACTTC. Translated, it gives CASSNYGTRGMNEQYF.

The table lists this clonotype with a few counts. This chain links TRBV4-1 with TRBJ2-7, with 9 bases that match TRBD2. V dropped 3 bases and J dropped 6; count of bases not matched to a gene: 12. Per the germline V gene, CDR1 is MGHRA and CDR2 is YSYEKL. The CDR3 spans 16 residues. In DNA, the CDR3 is TGCGCCAGCAGCCAGTTTGCTAGCGGGATAGAGTGCGAGCAGTACTTC. Translation gives CASSQFASGIECEQYF.

This clonotype was seen many times. The gene calls are TRBV29-1 and TRBJ1-2; perhaps TRBD1 as D (5 bases). The ends were cut back, 4 bases at V and 2 bases at J, with 11 bases in the middle. The CDR3 has 13 amino acids. Per germline, CDR1 SQVTM and CDR2 ANQGSEA. The DNA for the CDR3 is TGCAGCGTTGGGGCAGGGAAGAACTATGGCTACACCTTC. Translating it yields CSVGAGKNYGYTF.

To note about this clonotype: Given a much more abundant clone one base away, this may be a read error. The chain carries TRBV5-6 and TRBJ2-1, with 9 positions matching TRBD1. The germline V gene has CDR1 SGHDT and CDR2 YYEEEE. CDR3 length equals 15 residues. The CDR3 loop reads CVSSLVGQGYNEQFF. The CDR3 DNA reads TGTGTCAGCAGCTTGGTGGGACAGGGATACAATGAGCAGTTCTTC.